The clone carrying this T cell receptor beta chain was found a few times. As yet, its antigen is unknown. This specimen comes from a study of shared clonotypes between healthy human individuals. How the authors handled the data: Filtering differed, since immunoSEQ gave only junction sequences and no quality scores. TCRdb's copy holds only in-frame clones and misses some; the assay was immunoSEQ multiplex PCR. V and J calls and clone size are those listed in that table; D and trimming were worked out from the DNA. The sample includes some 1,100,000 clones, approximately 78% of them seen just once. Overall study findings and caveats: Sharing across four donors was highest in naive CD4 (approximately 5%) and lowest in memory CD8 (roughly 0.4%). Read depth was anticipated to influence clonotype sharing among donors.

The origin of this receptor is a man younger than 30 in good health. Some clones in this sample may be carry-over from other donors' samples. Sequencing was performed on memory CD4+ T cells from PBMCs. Subset meaning: CD45RA-negative fraction.

The CDR3 DNA sequence: TGTGCCAGTTCAGGGAGGGCCTTGAATGAGCAGTTCTTC. Its translation: CASSGRALNEQFF. This rearrangement joins TRBV19 to TRBJ2-1; 7 nucleotides line up with TRBD2. The CDR3 loop spans 13 amino acids. The ends lost 8 bases at V and 7 bases at J; junction bases unmatched: 8. Germline V CDR1 and CDR2: LNHDA, SQIVND (reference sequence).